This TCR beta chain was captured by sequencing in a study of regulatory T cells in long-lasting Graves disease. In germline, CDR1 is MNHEY, CDR2 SVGEGT. The CDR3 consists of 13 residues. Between the trimmed V and J ends, which lost 3 bases and 8 bases, there was a span of 11 bases. Time point in this sample: newly diagnosed GD, antithyroid drugs for less than 3 months. From RNA extracted from PBMCs, the TCR library was made. Study-level points and caveats: Persistent Graves' patients showed a TCR diversity that was lower than that of newly diagnosed ones.

This clonotype was recorded at least ten times. Its antigen remains unknown. Through Arm-PCR of CDR3 regions and iRepertoire HTBI primers, TCR beta libraries were built. TCRdb reprocessed the multiplex PCR reads with MiXCR, giving one entry per CDR3 protein. Counted here are about 420,000 distinct CDR3 sequences, about a sixth occurring once; the ten biggest clones make up around a quarter. This same sample was also part of a study on T cells in Graves' hyperthyroidism and ophthalmopathy. That study reports: Carried out on the TCR CDR3, a first-round RT-PCR used the HTBI primer set.

The sample consisted of peripheral blood mononuclear cells (PBMCs), taken at new diagnosis, from a patient treated with antithyroid drugs. This clonotype originated in a woman younger than 35 with Graves disease. The chain has TRBV6-2 or TRBV6-3 and TRBJ2-1; D is possibly TRBD1 (6 bases). CDR3 in amino acids: CASSYVQGYEQFF. For the CDR3, the DNA is TGTGCCAGCAGTTATGTCCAGGGGTATGAGCAGTTCTTC.